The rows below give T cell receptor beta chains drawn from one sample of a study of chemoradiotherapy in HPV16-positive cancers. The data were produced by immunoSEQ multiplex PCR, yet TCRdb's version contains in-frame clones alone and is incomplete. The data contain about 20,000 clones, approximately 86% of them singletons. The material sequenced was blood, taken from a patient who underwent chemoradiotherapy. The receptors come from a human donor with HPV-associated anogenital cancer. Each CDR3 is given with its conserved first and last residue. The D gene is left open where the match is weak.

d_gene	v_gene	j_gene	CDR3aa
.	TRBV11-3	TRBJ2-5	CASSLDGLETQYF
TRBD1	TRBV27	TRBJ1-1	CASSLGTGGTEAFF
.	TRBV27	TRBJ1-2	CASSLEPMANYGYTF
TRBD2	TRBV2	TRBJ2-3	CASSEASSGGSSTDTQYF
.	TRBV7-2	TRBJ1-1	CASSVFLTGNTEAFF
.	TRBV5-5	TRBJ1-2	CASSLGQSYGYTF
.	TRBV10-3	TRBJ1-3	CAISASTGIGNTIYF
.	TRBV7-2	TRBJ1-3	CASSLGLGNTIYF
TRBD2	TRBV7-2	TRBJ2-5	CASSLGLYSGRQETQYF
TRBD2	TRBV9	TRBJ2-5	CASSHLGLAVGETQYF
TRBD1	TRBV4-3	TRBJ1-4	CASSQGDRDNEKLFF
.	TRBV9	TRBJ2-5	CASSSGRGSQETQYF
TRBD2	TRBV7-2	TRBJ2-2	CASSQSVAGGPTGELFF
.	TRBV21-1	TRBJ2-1	CASSKGGTSGTYNEQFF
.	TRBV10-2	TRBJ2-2	CASSEGTGELFF
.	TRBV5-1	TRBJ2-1	CASSLMGEMPFF
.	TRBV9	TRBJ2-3	CASSVGGISTDTQYF
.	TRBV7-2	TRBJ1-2	CASSLAAGRGEYGYTF
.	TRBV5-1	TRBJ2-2	CASSLDRLTTGELFF
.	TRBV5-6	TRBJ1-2	CASSPEGGRDYGYTF
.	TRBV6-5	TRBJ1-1	CASRRGTEAFF
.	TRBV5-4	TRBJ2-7	CASSLRMGQPEVRQYF
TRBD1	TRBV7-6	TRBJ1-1	CASSPQQGQGRRNTEAFF
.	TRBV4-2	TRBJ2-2	CASSQSTGELFF
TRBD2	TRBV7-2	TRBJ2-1	CASSSGLGQFF
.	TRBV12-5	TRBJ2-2	CASGFGVITGELFF
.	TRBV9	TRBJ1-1	CASTDVLGGTEAFF
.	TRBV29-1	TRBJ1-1	CSVVGQHLNTEAFF
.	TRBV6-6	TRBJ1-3	CASSYSTGENTIYF
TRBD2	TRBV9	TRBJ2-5	CASSAGTSRETQYF
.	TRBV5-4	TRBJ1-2	CASRPEREWLGYTF
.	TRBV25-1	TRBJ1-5	CASTRGAGQPQHF
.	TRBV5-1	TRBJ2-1	CASRQNFRSYNEQFF
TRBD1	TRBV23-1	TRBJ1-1	CASSHPDRGTEAFF
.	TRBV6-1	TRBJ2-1	CASSEQGQTYNEQFF
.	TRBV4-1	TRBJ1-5	CASSQGLVGPNQPQHF
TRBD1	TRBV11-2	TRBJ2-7	CASSRKGTGSSYEQYF
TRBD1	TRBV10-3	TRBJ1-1	CAIRPGTGETEAFF
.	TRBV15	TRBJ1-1	CATSRAQSTEAFF
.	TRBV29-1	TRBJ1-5	CSVGTGNQPQHF
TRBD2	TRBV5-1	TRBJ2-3	CASSPGLAGTDTQYF
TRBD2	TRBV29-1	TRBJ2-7	CSVEGKGAGPYEQYF
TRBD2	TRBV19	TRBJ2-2	CASSQRTSGRPGTGELFF